This T cell receptor beta chain is drawn from a study of beta chain features in type 1 diabetes (dated by TCRdb to between 2017 and 2018). Broadly, across the study: No differences in mean age, gender distribution, total cell number or subset yield were found between patients and healthy donors. The study compared the TCRB repertoires of sorted circulating CD4+ T cell subsets in recently diagnosed type 1 diabetes patients with those in matched healthy donors. Naive and central memory subsets were obtained from all 30 or so donors, but regulatory and stem cell-like memory subsets were isolated from only 8 patients and roughly 8 healthy donors. A total of 100 million to 110 million sorted cells were examined across all samples, and a strong correlation was observed between cell number per subset and RNA yield. Results the study describes overall, beyond this receptor: Patients with type 1 diabetes made fewer insertions and deleted more nucleotides at VDJ recombination sites, implying thymic rearrangement abnormalities. In all four CD4+ subsets, TCRB CDR3 length was moderately but significantly shorter in type 1 diabetes patients. PCR might favor shorter templates, but patient and control samples were amplified and corrected together, so any skew would affect both groups equally. Because cDNA rather than genomic DNA was sequenced, highly expressing activated cells could have been over-represented, although no difference in activation and CD3 levels was found between groups. Naive, central memory and regulatory TCRB repertoires appeared more similar among patients than among healthy donors. Only small numbers of individuals were included in the HLA sub-analyses, which left unresolved whether HLA type had any influence on TCRB rearrangement.

Each donor gave one peripheral blood draw, averaging approximately 120 mL, which was collected into heparinised tubes. A BD FACSAria II and a panel including CD45RO, CCR7, CD25, CD127, CD95 and CD27 were used to sort naive, central memory, regulatory and stem cell-like memory CD4+ T cells. All sorted populations exceeded 98% purity. PBMCs were separated immediately by Lymphoprep density gradient centrifugation and were stained directly, without being cultured. Samples were stained and sorted in pairs, with one healthy donor and one patient per experiment, so that batch effects were minimized. Regarding this clone: Its antigen is still unknown. No base quality values were provided; no much bigger clone lies one nucleotide off.

The entire amount of isolated RNA was reverse transcribed using the High Capacity cDNA Reverse Transcription Kit, so the sequenced TCRB transcripts were expressed ones. Deep immunoSEQ sequencing was applied to naive, central memory and regulatory T cell samples, giving an average of roughly 3.6 million total reads per sample. Sorted cells were lysed in RLT buffer and RNA was extracted with DNase-treated RNeasy Micro or Mini kits, depending on cell number. Each cell subset was processed separately to prevent cross-contamination, with patient and healthy donor samples processed together. Using the immunoSEQ multiplex PCR, TCRB sequences were amplified from cDNA into 87-bp fragments spanning the CDR3 region. Sequencing of the amplicons was done on the Illumina HiSeq platform. As for how the authors treated the data: PCR bias was computationally corrected using synthetic template baselines, reads within Hamming distance 2 were collapsed, and singletons that could not be merged were discarded. Reads were aligned against IMGT so that V, D and J genes, CDR3 length and insertions or deletions at six rearrangement sites could be assigned. Within each subset, clonotype counts were normalized to sorted cell number, and only after that were true diversity and Gini coefficients computed with the tcR R package. The overlap coefficient, calculated on TCRB nucleotide sequences, was used to measure repertoire sharing. As a proxy for the pre-selection repertoire, out-of-frame TCRB sequences from naive cells were analyzed. In its TCRdb copy, this immuneACCESS table keeps in-frame sequences only and misses some clones. Where compared with another copy, unresolved V genes explain less than half of these, and the others have no known cause. That table is the source of V, J and clone size, and D and trimming were worked out from the DNA. Here the sample has hundreds of thousands of clones; roughly an eighth occur a single time. The top ten clonotypes cover about 0.042% of the sample.

Measured from the cysteine to the phenylalanine, the CDR3 is 12 residues long. The kept DNA is CDR3 alone, 36 bases in frame from the first base. From a lookup of the germline V gene, CDR1 and CDR2 are KGHSH and LQKENI. Trimming removed 3 bases from V and 9 bases from J, leaving 6 bases between the germline ends. The sample was naive CD4+ T cells from blood. The sample's cell subset or site label, decoded: true naive CD4+ T cells. The V and J genes are TRBV18 and TRBJ1-6; the D gene cannot be resolved reliably. This sequence was found in a woman in her late teens or twenties in good health. The CDR3 region: CASSPGGSPLHF. The DNA sequence is given as TGTGCCAGCTCACCCGGAGGTTCACCCCTCCACTTT.